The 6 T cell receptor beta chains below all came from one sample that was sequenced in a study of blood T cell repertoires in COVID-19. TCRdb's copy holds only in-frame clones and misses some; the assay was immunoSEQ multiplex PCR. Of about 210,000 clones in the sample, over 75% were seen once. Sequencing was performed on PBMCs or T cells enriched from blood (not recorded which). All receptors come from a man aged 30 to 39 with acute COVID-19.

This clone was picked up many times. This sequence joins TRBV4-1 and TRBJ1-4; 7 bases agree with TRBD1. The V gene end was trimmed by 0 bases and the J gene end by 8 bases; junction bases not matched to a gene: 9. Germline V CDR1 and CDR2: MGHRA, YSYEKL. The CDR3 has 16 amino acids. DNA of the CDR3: TGCGCCAGCAGCCAAGATATTAAGAGACAGGGAGAAAAACTGTTTTTT. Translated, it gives CASSQDIKRQGEKLFF.

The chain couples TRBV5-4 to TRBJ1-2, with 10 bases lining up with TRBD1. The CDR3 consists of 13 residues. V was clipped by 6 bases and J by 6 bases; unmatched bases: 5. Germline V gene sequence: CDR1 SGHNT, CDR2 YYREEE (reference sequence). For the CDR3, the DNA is TGTGCCAGCATTGGGACAGGGGAGGATGGCTACACCTTC. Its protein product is CASIGTGEDGYTF.

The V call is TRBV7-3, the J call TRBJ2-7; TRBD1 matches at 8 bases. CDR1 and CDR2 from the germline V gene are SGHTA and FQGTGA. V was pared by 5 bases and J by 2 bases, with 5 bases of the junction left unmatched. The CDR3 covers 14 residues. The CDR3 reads CASSIDRGPYEQYF. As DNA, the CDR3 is TGTGCCAGCAGCATTGACAGGGGACCCTACGAGCAGTACTTC. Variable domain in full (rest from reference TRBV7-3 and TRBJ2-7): GAGVSQTPSNKVTEKGKYVELRCDPISGHTALYWYRQSLGQGPEFLIYFQGTGAADDSGLPNDRFFAVRPEGSVSTLKIQRTERGDSAVYLCASSIDRGPYEQYFGPGTRLTVT.

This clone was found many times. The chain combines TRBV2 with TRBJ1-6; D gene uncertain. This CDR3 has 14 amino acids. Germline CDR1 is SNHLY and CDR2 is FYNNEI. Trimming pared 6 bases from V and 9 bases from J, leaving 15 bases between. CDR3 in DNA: TGTGCCAGCAGGGTAGGAACAGTAGGTTCACCCCTCCACTTT. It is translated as CASRVGTVGSPLHF.

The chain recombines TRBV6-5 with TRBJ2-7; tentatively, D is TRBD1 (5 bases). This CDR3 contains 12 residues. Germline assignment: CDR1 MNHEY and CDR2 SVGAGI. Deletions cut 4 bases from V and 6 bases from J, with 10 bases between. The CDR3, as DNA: TGTGCCAGCAGTTTCCAGGGCGCCGAGCAGTACTTC. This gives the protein CASSFQGAEQYF.

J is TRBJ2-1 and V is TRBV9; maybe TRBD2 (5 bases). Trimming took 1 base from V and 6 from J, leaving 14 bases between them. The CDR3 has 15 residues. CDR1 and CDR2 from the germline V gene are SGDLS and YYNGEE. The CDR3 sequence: CASSVSTDGINEQFF. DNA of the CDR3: TGTGCCAGCAGCGTAAGCACAGACGGGATCAATGAGCAGTTCTTC.